The TCR beta chain under discussion was sequenced for a study of regulatory T cells in long-lasting Graves disease. Per germline, CDR1 DFQATT and CDR2 SNEGSKA (reference sequence). This CDR3 comprises 8 residues. Study results and limitations: Thyroid tissue went unexamined; only peripheral blood was analyzed.

To make TCR beta libraries, researchers used iRepertoire HTBI primers and Arm-PCR of CDR3 regions. TCRdb re-called the multiplex PCR reads with MiXCR, one entry per CDR3 protein. The sample consists of 390,000 or so distinct CDR3 sequences, about an eighth of them appearing once. In the case of this clonotype: Its antigen is as yet unknown. Sequence at one end of the junction differs from germline and may be a read error.

Time point described: newly diagnosed GD, antithyroid drugs for less than 3 months. RNA isolated from PBMCs was used to make the TCR library. These same records also appear under a second study, on T cells in Graves' hyperthyroidism and ophthalmopathy. That investigation notes: Lactation, pregnancy, other autoimmune disease or uncontrolled infection led to exclusion of patients. Researchers ran a first-round RT-PCR on the TCR CDR3 using the HTBI primer set.

The sample consisted of peripheral blood mononuclear cells (PBMCs), taken at new diagnosis, from a patient treated with antithyroid drugs. The genes are TRBV20-1 and TRBJ1-1; D is undetermined. The sequence came from a woman aged 18-30 years with Graves disease. The CDR3 is CSAGFALF. CDR3 nucleotides: TGCAGTGCCGGGTTTGCTCTCTTT.